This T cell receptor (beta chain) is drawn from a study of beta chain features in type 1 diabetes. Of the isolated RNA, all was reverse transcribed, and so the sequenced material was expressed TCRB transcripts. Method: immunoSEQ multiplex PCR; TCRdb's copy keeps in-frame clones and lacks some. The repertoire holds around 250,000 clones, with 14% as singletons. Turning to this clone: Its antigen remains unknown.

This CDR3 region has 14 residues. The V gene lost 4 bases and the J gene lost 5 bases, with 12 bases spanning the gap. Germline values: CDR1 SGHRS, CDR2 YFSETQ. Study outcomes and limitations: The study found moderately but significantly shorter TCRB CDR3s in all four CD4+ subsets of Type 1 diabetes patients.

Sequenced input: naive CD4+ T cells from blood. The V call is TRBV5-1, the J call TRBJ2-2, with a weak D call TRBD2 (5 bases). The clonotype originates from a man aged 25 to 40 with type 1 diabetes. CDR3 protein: CASSPPSSTGELFF. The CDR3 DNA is TGCGCCAGCAGCCCGCCTAGCAGTACCGGGGAGCTGTTTTTT.